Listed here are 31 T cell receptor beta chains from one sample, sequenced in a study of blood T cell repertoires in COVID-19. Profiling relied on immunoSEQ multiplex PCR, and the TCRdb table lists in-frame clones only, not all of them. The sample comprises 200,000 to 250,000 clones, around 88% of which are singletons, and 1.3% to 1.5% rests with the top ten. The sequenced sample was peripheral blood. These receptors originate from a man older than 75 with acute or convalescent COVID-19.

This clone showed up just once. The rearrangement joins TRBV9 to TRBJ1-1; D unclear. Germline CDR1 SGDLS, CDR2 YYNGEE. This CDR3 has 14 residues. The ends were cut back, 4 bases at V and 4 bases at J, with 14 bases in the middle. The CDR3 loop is CASSPRYPGTEAFF. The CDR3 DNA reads TGTGCCAGCAGCCCACGGTACCCAGGCACTGAAGCTTTCTTT.

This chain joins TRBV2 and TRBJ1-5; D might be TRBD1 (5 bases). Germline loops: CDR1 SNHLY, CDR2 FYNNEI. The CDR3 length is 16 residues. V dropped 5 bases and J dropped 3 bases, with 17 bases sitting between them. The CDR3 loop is CASSPRRGSDNQPQHF. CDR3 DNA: TGTGCCAGCAGTCCCCGGCGGGGCAGCGACAATCAGCCCCAGCATTTT.

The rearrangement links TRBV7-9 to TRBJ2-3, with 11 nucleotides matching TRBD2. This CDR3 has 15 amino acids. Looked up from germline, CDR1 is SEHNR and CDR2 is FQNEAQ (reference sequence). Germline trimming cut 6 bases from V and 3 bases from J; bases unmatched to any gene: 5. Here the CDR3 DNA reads TGTGCCAGCAGGTGGGGACTAGCGGTTACAGATACGCAGTATTTT. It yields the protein CASRWGLAVTDTQYF.

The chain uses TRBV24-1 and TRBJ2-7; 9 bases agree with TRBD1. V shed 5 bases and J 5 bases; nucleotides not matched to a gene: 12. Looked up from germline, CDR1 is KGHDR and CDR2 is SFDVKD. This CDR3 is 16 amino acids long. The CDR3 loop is CATSGGQGSNPNEQYF. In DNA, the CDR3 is TGTGCCACCAGTGGAGGACAGGGGTCGAACCCGAACGAGCAGTACTTC.

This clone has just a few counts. The CDR3 spells CASSAMGAGGNTEAFF. The CDR3 nucleotides read TGTGCCAGTAGTGCAATGGGGGCAGGTGGGAACACTGAAGCTTTCTTT. The chain employs TRBV19 and TRBJ1-1; the D gene is possibly TRBD1 (6 bases). Germline CDR1 is LNHDA and CDR2 is SQIVND (reference sequence). The CDR3 has 16 amino acids. V lost 5 bases to trimming and J lost 1 base, with 17 bases between them.

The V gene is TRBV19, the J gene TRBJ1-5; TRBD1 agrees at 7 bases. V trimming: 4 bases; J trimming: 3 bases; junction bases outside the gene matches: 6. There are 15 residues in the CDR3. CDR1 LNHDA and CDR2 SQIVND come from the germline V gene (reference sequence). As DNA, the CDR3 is TGTGCCAGTAGTAAAAGACAGGGCGACAATCAGCCCCAGCATTTT. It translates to CASSKRQGDNQPQHF.

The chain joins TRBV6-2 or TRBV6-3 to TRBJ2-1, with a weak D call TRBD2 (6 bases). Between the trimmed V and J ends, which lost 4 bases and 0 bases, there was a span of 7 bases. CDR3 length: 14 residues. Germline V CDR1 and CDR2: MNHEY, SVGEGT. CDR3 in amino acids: CASSFSGSYNEQFF. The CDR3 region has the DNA TGTGCCAGCAGTTTTAGCGGCTCCTACAATGAGCAGTTCTTC.

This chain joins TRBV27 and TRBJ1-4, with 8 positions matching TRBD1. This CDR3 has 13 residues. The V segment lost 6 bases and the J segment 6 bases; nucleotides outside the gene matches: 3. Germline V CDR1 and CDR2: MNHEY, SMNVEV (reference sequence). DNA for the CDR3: TGTGCCAGCAGCAGGGGGCTTGATGAAAAACTGTTTTTT. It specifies CASSRGLDEKLFF.

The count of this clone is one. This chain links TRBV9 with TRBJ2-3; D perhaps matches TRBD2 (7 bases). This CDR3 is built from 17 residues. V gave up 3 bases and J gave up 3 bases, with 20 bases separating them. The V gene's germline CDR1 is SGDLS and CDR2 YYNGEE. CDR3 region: CASSARQVLGGTDTQYF. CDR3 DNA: TGTGCCAGCAGCGCCCGACAGGTCCTCGGGGGGACAGATACGCAGTATTTT.

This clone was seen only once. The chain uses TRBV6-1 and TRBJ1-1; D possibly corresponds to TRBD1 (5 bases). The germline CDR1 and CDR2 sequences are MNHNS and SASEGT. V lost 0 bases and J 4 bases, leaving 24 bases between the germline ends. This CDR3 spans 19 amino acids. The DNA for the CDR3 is TGTGCCAGCAGTGAAGCGATTTTAAGACGGACACTACCCGTCACTGAAGCTTTCTTT. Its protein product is CASSEAILRRTLPVTEAFF.

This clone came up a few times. The CDR3 region is CASSPGRTGRRNTEAFF. The CDR3 DNA reads as TGTGCCAGCAGCCCCGGACGGACAGGCCGACGCAACACTGAAGCTTTCTTT. V gene TRBV9 combines with J gene TRBJ1-1, with 7 bases that match TRBD1. The CDR3 covers 17 residues. In germline, CDR1 is SGDLS, CDR2 YYNGEE. J gave up 2 bases and V 4 bases, and 14 bases lay outside the gene matches.

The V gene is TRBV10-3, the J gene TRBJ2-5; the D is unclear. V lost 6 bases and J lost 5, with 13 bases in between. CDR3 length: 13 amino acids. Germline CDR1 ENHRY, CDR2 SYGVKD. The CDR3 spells CAIRVEAWETQYF. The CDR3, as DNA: TGTGCCATCAGGGTCGAGGCTTGGGAGACCCAGTACTTC.

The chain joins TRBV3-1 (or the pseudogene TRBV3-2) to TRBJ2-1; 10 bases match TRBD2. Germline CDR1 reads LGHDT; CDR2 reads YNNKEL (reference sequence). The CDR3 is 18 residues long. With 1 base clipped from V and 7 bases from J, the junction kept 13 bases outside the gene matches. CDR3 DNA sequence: TGTGCCAGCAGCCAAGGGTACTCGTCTAGCGGGGGAGGGAATGAGCAGTTCTTC. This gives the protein CASSQGYSSSGGGNEQFF.

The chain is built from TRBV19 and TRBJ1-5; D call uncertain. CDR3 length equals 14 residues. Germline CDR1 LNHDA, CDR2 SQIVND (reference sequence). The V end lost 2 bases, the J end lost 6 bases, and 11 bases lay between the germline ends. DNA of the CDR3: TGTGCCAGTAGTATATCGGGGTTTGGTCAGCCCCAGCATTTT. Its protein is CASSISGFGQPQHF.

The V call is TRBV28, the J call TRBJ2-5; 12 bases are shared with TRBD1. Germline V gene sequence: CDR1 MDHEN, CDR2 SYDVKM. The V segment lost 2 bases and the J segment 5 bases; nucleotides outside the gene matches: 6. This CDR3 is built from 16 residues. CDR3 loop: CASSLRGQGAVETQYF. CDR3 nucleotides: TGTGCCAGCAGTTTAAGGGGACAGGGGGCGGTTGAGACCCAGTACTTC.

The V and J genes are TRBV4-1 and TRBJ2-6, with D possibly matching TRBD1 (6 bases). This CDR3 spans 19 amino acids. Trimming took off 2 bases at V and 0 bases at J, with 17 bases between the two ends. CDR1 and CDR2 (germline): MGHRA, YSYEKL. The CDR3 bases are TGCGCCAGCAGCCAACCCGGAGGCAGGGGTAGCTCTGGGGCCAACGTCCTGACTTTC. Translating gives CASSQPGGRGSSGANVLTF.

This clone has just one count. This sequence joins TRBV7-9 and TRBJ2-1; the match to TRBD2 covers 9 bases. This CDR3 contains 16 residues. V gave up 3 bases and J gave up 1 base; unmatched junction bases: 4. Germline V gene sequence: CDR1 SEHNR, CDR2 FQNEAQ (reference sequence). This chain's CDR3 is CASSFGSGGSYNEQFF. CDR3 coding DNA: TGTGCCAGCAGCTTCGGGAGCGGGGGGTCCTACAATGAGCAGTTCTTC.

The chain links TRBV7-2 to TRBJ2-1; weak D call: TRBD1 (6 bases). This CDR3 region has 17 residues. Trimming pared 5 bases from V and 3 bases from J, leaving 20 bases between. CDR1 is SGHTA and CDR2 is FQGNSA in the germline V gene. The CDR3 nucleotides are TGTGCCAGCAGCCTATCCTGGACAGCGCAAAACTACAATGAGCAGTTCTTC. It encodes CASSLSWTAQNYNEQFF.

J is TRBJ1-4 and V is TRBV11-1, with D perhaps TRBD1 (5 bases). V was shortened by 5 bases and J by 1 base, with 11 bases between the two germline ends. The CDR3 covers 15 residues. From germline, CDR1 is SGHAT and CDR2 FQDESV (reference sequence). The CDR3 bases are TGTGCCAGCAGCCGGGACGGGAGAACTAATGAAAAACTGTTTTTT. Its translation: CASSRDGRTNEKLFF.

The DNA for the CDR3 is TGTGCCAGCAGCCGTAGCGGGACTTCTTACGAGCAGTACTTC. It yields the protein CASSRSGTSYEQYF. The rearrangement uses TRBV6-2 or TRBV6-3 and TRBJ2-7; 8 nucleotides match TRBD2. Unmatched junction bases numbered 8, after V lost 6 bases and J lost 4 bases. In germline, CDR1 is MNHEY, CDR2 SVGEGT. The CDR3 sequence is 14 residues long.

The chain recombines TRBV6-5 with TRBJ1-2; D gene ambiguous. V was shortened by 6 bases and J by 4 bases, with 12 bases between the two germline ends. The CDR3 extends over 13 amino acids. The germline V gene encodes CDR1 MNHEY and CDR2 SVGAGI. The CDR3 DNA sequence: TGTGCCAGCAGCCTAGACGTTAGCTATGGCTACACCTTC. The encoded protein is CASSLDVSYGYTF.

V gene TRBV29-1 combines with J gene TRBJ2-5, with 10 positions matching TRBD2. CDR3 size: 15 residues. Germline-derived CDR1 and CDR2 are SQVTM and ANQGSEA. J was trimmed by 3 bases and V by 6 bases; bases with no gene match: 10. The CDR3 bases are TGCAGCGTGATCTCTAGCGGGAGTTCGAAAGAGACCCAGTACTTC. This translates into CSVISSGSSKETQYF.

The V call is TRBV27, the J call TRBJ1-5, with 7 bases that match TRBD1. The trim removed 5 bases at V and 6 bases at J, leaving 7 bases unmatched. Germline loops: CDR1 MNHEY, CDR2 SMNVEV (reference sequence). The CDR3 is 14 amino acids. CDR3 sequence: CASSPRQGGQPQHF. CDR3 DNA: TGTGCCAGCAGTCCCAGACAGGGTGGTCAGCCCCAGCATTTT.

CDR3 in DNA: TGTGCCAGCAAGAAGACAGGGGAAGAGACCCAGTACTTC. Its translation is CASKKTGEETQYF. The chain joins TRBV5-4 to TRBJ2-5; 8 bases map to TRBD1. Trimming took 6 bases from V and 3 from J; bases not matched to a gene: 4. The CDR3 sequence is 13 residues long. CDR1 and CDR2 (germline): SGHNT, YYREEE (reference sequence). Full variable domain (missing parts from reference TRBV5-4 and TRBJ2-5): ETGVTQSPTHLIKTRGQQVTLRCSSQSGHNTVSWYQQALGQGPQFIFQYYREEENGRGNFPPRFSGLQFPNYSSELNVNALELDDSALYLCASKKTGEETQYFGPGTRLLVL.

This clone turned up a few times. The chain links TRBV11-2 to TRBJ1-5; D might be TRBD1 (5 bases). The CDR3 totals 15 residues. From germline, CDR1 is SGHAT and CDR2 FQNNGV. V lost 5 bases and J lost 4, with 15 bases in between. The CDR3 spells CASSQNPSGNQPQHF. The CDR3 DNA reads TGTGCCAGCAGCCAAAACCCCTCAGGGAATCAGCCCCAGCATTTT.

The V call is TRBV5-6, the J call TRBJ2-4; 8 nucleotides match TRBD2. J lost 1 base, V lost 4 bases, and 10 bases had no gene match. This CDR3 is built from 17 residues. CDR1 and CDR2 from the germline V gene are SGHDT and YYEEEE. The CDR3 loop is CASSPPRGGLAKNIQYF. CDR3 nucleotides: TGTGCCAGCAGCCCGCCTCGCGGGGGGCTCGCCAAAAACATTCAGTACTTC. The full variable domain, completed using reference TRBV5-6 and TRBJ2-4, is DAGVTQSPTHLIKTRGQQVTLRCSPKSGHDTVSWYQQALGQGPQFIFQYYEEEERQRGNFPDRFSGHQFPNYSSELNVNALLLGDSALYLCASSPPRGGLAKNIQYFGAGTRLSVL.

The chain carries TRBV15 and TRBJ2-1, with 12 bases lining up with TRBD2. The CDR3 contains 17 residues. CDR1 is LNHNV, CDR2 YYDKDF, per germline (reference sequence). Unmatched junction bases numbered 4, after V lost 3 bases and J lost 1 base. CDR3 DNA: TGTGCCACCAGCAGGAGGACTAGCGGGACTTCCTACAATGAGCAGTTCTTC. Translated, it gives CATSRRTSGTSYNEQFF.

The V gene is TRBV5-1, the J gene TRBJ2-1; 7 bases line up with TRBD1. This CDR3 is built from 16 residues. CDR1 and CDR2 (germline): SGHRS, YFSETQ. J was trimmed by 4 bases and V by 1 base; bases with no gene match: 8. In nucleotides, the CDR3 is TGCGCCAGCAGCTTGCTCCCGGGACAGATATACAATGAGCAGTTCTTC. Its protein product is CASSLLPGQIYNEQFF.

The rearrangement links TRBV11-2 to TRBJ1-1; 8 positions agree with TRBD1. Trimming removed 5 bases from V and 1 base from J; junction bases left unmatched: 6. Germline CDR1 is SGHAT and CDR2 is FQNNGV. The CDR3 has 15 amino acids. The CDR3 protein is CASSKAQGANTEAFF. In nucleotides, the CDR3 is TGTGCCAGCAGCAAAGCCCAGGGGGCGAACACTGAAGCTTTCTTT. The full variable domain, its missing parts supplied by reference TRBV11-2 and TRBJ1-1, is EAGVAQSPRYKIIEKRQSVAFWCNPISGHATLYWYQQILGQGPKLLIQFQNNGVVDDSQLPKDRFSAERLKGVDSTLKIQPAKLEDSAVYLCASSKAQGANTEAFFGQGTRLTVV.

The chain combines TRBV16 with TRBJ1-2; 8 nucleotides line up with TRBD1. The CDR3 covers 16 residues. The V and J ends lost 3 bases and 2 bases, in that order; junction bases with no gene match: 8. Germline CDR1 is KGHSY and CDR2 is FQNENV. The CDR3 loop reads CASSQLGQGRNYGYTF. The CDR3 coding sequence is TGTGCCAGCAGCCAGTTAGGACAGGGAAGGAACTATGGCTACACCTTC. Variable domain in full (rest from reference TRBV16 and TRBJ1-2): GEEVAQTPKHLVRGEGQKAKLYCAPIKGHSYVFWYQQVLKNEFKFLISFQNENVFDETGMPKERFSAKCLPNSPCSLEIQATKLEDSAVYFCASSQLGQGRNYGYTFGSGTRLTVV.

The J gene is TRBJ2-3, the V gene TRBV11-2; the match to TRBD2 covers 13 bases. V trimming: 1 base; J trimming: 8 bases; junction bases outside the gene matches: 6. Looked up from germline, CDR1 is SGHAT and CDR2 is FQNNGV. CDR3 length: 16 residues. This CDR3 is CASSLAGLAGIVTQYF. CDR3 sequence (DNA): TGTGCCAGCAGCTTAGCGGGACTAGCGGGAATTGTTACGCAGTATTTT.